This TCR beta chain was obtained from a study of regulatory T cells in long-lasting Graves disease. Study context: The definition of persistent Graves' disease was over 5 years of antithyroid drugs with positive TSH receptor antibodies.

Library construction for TCR beta used iRepertoire HTBI primers and Arm-PCR of CDR3 regions. The authors' processing: About 60 TRBV and 12 to 15 TRBJ segments were identified across samples. MiXCR, applied by TCRdb to the multiplex PCR reads, yields one record per CDR3 protein. V and J calls and clone size were set by TCRdb, not the authors. The sample yields about 660,000 distinct CDR3 sequences, 25% to 30% seen once. As to time point: persistent/refractory GD, antithyroid drugs over 5 years with positive TRAb. RNA isolated from PBMCs was used to make the TCR library. The source is a female donor with Graves disease. Specimen: peripheral blood mononuclear cells (PBMCs), collected when the disease was refractory, from a patient treated with antithyroid drugs.

The CDR3 coding sequence is TGTGCCAGCAGTAAAGGTCCCTTAGTGGCGCGCTCCTACGAGCAGTACTTC. This gives the protein CASSKGPLVARSYEQYF. The V and J genes are TRBV2 and TRBJ2-7; no clear D gene. The V gene lost 5 bases and the J gene lost 0 bases, with 20 bases spanning the gap. This CDR3 has 17 residues. Looked up from germline, CDR1 is SNHLY and CDR2 is FYNNEI.